This record looks at one T cell receptor (beta chain) sequence and its context. Its antigen is not identified. The data are from a study of graft-versus-host responses after intestinal transplantation. Study-level findings and limits: GvH clones detected in recipient marrow included some appearing first in ileum or blood.

V dropped 3 bases and J dropped 3; count of bases not matched to a gene: 2. CDR1 is SGHRS and CDR2 is YFSETQ in the germline V gene. The CDR3 is made up of 14 amino acids. The method was immunoSEQ multiplex PCR; TCRdb's version includes in-frame clones alone and lacks a portion of them. The sample has about 93,000 clones; about four fifths are singletons. The material was unstimulated CD4+ T cells sorted from spleen or lymph node cells, obtained before intestinal transplant. The chain employs TRBV5-1 and TRBJ2-7, with TRBD2 matching 11 bases. The source is a human donor who received an intestinal transplant. In DNA form, the CDR3 reads TGCGCCAGCAGCTCAGGACTAGCGGGCTACGAGCAGTACTTC. Translated: CASSSGLAGYEQYF. Based on the CDR3 plus reference TRBV5-1 and TRBJ2-7, the full variable domain is KAGVTQTPRYLIKTRGQQVTLSCSPISGHRSVSWYQQTPGQGLQFLFEYFSETQRNKGNFPGRFSGRQFSNSRSEMNVSTLELGDSALYLCASSSGLAGYEQYFGPGTRLTVT.